These 2 T cell receptor beta chains were all obtained from the same sample, sequenced in a study of blood T cells in healthy people across ages. With a J-beta primer mix and a sample-barcoded 5' primer, a second PCR ran roughly 6 to 11 cycles. TCRdb re-derived calls from the 5' RACE reads in MiXCR, one entry per CDR3 protein. The sample has about a million distinct CDR3 sequences, about 48% seen once; the top ten hold 13%. The sequenced sample consisted of blood. The receptor set was obtained from a man in his thirties or forties in good health.

This chain joins TRBV6-5 and TRBJ1-2; D unclear. V dropped 5 bases and J dropped 2 bases, with 15 bases sitting between them. Germline V lookup: CDR1 MNHEY, CDR2 SVGAGI. The CDR3 sequence is 15 residues long. For the CDR3, the DNA is TGTGCCAGCAGTCCCCGACGGACGGCGAACTATGGCTACACCTTC. Amino acid sequence: CASSPRRTANYGYTF.

The chain is built from TRBV11-1 and TRBJ2-4, with 10 positions matching TRBD2. Per the germline V gene, CDR1 is SGHAT and CDR2 is FQDESV (reference sequence). The CDR3 contains 17 residues. V lost 5 bases and J lost 6; bases outside the gene matches: 13. CDR3 nucleotide sequence: TGTGCCAGCAGCGCTGATCACATAGTAGCGGGGGGAAACATTCAGTACTTC. Protein product: CASSADHIVAGGNIQYF.